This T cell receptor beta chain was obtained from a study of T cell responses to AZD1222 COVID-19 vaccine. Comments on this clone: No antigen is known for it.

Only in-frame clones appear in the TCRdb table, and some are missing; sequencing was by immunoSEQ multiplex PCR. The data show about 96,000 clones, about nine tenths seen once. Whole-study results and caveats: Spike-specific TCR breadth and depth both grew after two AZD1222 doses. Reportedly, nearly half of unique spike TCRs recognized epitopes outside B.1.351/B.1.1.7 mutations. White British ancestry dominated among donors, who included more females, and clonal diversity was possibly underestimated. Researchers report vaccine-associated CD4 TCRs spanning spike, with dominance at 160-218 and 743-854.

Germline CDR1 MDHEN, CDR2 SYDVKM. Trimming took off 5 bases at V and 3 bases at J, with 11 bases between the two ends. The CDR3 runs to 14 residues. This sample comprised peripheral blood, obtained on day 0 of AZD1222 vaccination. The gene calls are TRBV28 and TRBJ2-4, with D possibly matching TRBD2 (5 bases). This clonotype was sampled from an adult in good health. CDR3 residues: CASSNQRGKNIQYF. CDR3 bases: TGTGCCAGCAGTAACCAACGGGGCAAAAACATTCAGTACTTC.